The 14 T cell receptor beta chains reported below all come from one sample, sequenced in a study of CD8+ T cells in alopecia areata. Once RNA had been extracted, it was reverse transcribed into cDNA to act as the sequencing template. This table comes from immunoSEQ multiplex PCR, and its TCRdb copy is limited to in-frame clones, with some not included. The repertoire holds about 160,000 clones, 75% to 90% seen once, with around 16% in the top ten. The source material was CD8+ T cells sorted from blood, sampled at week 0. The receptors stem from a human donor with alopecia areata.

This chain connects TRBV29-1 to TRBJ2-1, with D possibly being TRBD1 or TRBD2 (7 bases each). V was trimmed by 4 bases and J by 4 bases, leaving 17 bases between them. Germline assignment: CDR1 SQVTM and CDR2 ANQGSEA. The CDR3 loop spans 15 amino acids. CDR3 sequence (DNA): TGCAGCGTTGGACAGGGAGGGGGTTGGTACAATGAGCAGTTCTTC. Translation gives CSVGQGGGWYNEQFF.

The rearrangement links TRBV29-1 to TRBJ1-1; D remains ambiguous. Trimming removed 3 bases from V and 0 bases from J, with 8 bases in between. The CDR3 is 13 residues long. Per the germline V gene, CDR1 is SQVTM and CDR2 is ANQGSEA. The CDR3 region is CSVDLGLNTEAFF. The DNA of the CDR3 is TGCAGCGTTGATTTGGGGTTGAACACTGAAGCTTTCTTT. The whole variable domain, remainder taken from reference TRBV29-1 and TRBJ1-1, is SAVISQKPSRDICQRGTSLTIQCQVDSQVTMMFWYRQQPGQSLTLIATANQGSEATYESGFVIDKFPISRPNLTFSTLTVSNMSPEDSSIYLCSVDLGLNTEAFFGQGTRLTVV.

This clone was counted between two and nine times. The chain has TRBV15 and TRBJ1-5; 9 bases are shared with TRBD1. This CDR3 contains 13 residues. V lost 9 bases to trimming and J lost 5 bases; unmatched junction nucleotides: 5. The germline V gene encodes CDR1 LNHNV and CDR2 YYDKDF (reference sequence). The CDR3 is CATTGGADQPQHF. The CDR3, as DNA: TGTGCCACTACAGGGGGCGCGGATCAGCCCCAGCATTTT. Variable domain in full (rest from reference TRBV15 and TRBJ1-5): DAMVIQNPRYQVTQFGKPVTLSCSQTLNHNVMYWYQQKSSQAPKLLFHYYDKDFNNEADTPDNFQSRRPNTSFCFLDIRSPGLGDTAMYLCATTGGADQPQHFGDGTRLSIL.

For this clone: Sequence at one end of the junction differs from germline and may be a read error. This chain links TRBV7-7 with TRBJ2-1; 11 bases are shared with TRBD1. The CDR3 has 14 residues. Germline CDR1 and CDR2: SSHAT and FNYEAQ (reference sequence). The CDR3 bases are TGTGCTAGCAGCTTCGGGACAGGGGGCAATGAGCAGTTCTTC. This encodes CASSFGTGGNEQFF.

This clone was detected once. The CDR3 loop reads CASSPEIAGGPDEQYF. The CDR3, as DNA: TGTGCCAGCAGCCCAGAGATAGCGGGAGGGCCTGACGAGCAGTACTTC. The chain has TRBV5-6 and TRBJ2-7; 11 bases are shared with TRBD2. Germline lookup yields CDR1 SGHDT and CDR2 YYEEEE. The V and J ends lost 4 bases and 5 bases, in that order; junction bases with no gene match: 11. This CDR3 has 16 residues.

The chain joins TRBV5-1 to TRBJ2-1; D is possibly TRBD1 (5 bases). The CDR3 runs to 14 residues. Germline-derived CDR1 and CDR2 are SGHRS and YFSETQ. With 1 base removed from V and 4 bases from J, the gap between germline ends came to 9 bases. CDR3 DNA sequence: TGCGCCAGCAGCTTGCGTCAGGGTTACAATGAGCAGTTCTTC. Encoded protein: CASSLRQGYNEQFF.

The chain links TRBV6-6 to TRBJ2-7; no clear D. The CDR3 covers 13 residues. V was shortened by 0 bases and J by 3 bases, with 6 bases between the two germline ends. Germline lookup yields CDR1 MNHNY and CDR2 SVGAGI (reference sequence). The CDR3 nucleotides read TGTGCCAGCAGTTACTCTATATTCTACGAGCAGTACTTC. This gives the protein CASSYSIFYEQYF.

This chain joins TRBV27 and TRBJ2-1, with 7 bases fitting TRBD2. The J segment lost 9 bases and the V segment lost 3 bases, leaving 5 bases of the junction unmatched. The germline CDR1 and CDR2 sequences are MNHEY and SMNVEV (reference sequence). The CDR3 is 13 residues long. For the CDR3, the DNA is TGTGCCAGCAGTTTGTCAGGGACTACTGAGCAGTTCTTC. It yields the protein CASSLSGTTEQFF.

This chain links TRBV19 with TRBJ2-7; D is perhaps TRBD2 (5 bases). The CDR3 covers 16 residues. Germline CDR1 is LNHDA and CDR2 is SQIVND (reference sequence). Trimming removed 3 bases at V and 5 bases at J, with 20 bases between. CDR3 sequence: CASSIGAPLLGNEQYF. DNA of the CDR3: TGTGCCAGTAGTATCGGAGCGCCCTTACTCGGGAACGAGCAGTACTTC.

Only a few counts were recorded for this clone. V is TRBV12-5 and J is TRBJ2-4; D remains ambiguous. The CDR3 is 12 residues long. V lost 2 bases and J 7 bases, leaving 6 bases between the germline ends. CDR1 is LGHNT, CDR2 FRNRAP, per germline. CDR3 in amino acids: CASGLTLNIQYF. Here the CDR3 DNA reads TGTGCTAGTGGTTTGACCCTTAACATTCAGTACTTC.

CDR3 bases: TGCGCCAGCAGCTTGGAAGCGGAGGGGGTAGGTAATGAGCAGTTCTTC. Translated, it gives CASSLEAEGVGNEQFF. V gene TRBV5-1 combines with J gene TRBJ2-1; tentatively, D is TRBD1 or TRBD2 (6 bases each). Germline assignment: CDR1 SGHRS and CDR2 YFSETQ. There are 16 residues in the CDR3. Trimming left V 0 bases short and J 7 bases short, with 17 bases between.

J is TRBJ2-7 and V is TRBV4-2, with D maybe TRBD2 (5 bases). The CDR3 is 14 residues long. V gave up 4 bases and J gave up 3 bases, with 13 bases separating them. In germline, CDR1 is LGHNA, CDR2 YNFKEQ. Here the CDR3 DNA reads TGTGCCAGCAGCCCAGAGATGGGAGACTACGAGCAGTACTTC. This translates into CASSPEMGDYEQYF.

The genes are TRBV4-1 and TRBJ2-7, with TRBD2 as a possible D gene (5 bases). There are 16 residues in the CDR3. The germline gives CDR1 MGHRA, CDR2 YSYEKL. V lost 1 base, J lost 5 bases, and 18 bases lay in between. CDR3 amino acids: CASSQGVREFGNEQYF. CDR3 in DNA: TGCGCCAGCAGCCAAGGGGTCCGGGAATTTGGGAACGAGCAGTACTTC.

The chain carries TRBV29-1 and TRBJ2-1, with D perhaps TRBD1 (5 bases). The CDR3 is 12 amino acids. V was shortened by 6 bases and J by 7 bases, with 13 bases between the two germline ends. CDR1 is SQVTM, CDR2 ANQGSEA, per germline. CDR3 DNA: TGCAGCGTCCCTACAGGACCAAATGAGCAGTTCTTC. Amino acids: CSVPTGPNEQFF.